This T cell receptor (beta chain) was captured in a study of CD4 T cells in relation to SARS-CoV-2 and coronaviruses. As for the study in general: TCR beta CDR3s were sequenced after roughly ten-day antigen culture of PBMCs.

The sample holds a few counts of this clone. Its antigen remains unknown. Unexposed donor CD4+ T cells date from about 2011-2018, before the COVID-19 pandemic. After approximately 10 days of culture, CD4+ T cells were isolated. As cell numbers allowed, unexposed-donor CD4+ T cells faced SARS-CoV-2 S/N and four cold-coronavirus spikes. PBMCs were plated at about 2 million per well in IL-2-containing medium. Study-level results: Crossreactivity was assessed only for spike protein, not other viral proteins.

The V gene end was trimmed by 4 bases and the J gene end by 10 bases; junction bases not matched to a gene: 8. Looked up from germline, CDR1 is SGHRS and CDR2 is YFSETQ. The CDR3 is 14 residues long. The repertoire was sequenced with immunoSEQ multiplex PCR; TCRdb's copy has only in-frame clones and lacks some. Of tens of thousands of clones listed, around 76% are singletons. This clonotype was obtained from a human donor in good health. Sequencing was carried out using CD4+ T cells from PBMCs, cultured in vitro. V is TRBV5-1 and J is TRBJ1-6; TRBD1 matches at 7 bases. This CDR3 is CASSLGQSFSPLHF. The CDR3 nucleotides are TGCGCCAGCAGCCTGGGACAGTCTTTCTCACCCCTCCACTTT.